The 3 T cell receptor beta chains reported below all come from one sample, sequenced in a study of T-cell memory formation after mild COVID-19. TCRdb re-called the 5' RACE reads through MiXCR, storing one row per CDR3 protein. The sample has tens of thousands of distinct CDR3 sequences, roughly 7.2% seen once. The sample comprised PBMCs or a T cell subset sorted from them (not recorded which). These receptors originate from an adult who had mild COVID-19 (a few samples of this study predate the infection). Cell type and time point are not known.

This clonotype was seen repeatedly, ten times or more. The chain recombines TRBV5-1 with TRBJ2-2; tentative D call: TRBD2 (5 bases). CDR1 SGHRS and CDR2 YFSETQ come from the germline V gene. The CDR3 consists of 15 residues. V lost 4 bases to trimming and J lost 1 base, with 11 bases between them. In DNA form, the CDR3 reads TGCGCCAGCAGCCGGCGGGCCGGGAACACCGGGGAGCTGTTTTTT. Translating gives CASSRRAGNTGELFF.

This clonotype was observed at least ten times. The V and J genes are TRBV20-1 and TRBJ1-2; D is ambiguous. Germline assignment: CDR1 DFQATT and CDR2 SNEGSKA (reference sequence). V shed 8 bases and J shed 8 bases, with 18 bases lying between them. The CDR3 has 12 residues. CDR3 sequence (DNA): TGCAGTCCTCTCCCAAGGGCGGGGGGCTACACCTTC. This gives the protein CSPLPRAGGYTF.

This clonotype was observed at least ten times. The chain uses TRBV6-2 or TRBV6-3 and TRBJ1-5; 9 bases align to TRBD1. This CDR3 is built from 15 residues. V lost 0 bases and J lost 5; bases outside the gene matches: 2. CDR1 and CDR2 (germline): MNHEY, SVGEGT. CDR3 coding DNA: TGTGCCAGCAGTTACTCGAGGACAGGGGATCAGCCCCAGCATTTT. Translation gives CASSYSRTGDQPQHF.